The rows below give T cell receptor beta chains drawn from one sample of a study of cytomegalovirus exposure and HLA in healthy donors. The protocol was immunoSEQ multiplex PCR, while the TCRdb copy is restricted to in-frame clones and leaves out a portion. The table for this sample gives more than 50,000 clones. The sample taken for sequencing was PBMCs. The source is a man aged 18 to 29 in good health and CMV-seropositive. CDR3s include the opening cysteine and the closing phenylalanine or tryptophan. The D gene is left open where the match is weak.

d_gene: -; len: 13; v_gene: TRBV30; j_gene: TRBJ2-7; CDR3nt: TGTGCCTGGAGTTCAAAGGGAGTGGGCGAGCAGTACTTC; CDR3aa: CAWSSKGVGEQYF
d_gene: TRBD1; len: 18; v_gene: TRBV5-1; j_gene: TRBJ2-6; CDR3nt: TGCGCCAGCAGCTTGTATGGACAGGGCGTGGATGGGGCCAACGTCCTGACTTTC; CDR3aa: CASSLYGQGVDGANVLTF
d_gene: -; len: 11; v_gene: TRBV20-1; j_gene: TRBJ2-5; CDR3nt: TGCAGTGCAGAGTACCAAGAGACCCAGTACTTC; CDR3aa: CSAEYQETQYF
d_gene: TRBD1; len: 15; v_gene: TRBV19; j_gene: TRBJ1-2; CDR3nt: TGTGCCAGTACGTTGGGACAGGGGGCGAGGTATGGCTACACCTTC; CDR3aa: CASTLGQGARYGYTF
d_gene: -; len: 15; v_gene: TRBV27; j_gene: TRBJ2-7; CDR3nt: TGTGCCAGCAGTTTATCAGGGGAAAAGCCTAGGGAGCAGTACTTC; CDR3aa: CASSLSGEKPREQYF
d_gene: TRBD1; len: 12; v_gene: TRBV5-6; j_gene: TRBJ2-4; CDR3nt: TGTGCCAGCACCGGACAGGGAAACATTCAGTACTTC; CDR3aa: CASTGQGNIQYF
d_gene: TRBD1; len: 15; v_gene: TRBV29-1; j_gene: TRBJ1-2; CDR3nt: TGCAGCGTCCTCCCCGAGGGGGACAGGGTTGATGGCTACACCTTC; CDR3aa: CSVLPEGDRVDGYTF
d_gene: TRBD1; len: 14; v_gene: TRBV5-1; j_gene: TRBJ2-7; CDR3nt: TGCGCCAGCAGCCGGGACAGGGATGGACACGAGCAGTACTTC; CDR3aa: CASSRDRDGHEQYF
d_gene: TRBD2; len: 14; v_gene: TRBV7-9; j_gene: TRBJ2-3; CDR3nt: TGTGCCAGCAGGACGGGACTAGGGGCTGATACGCAGTATTTT; CDR3aa: CASRTGLGADTQYF
d_gene: TRBD1; len: 16; v_gene: TRBV28; j_gene: TRBJ2-4; CDR3nt: TGTGCCAGCAGTCTTACAGGGGAGTTAGCCAAAAACATTCAGTACTTC; CDR3aa: CASSLTGELAKNIQYF
d_gene: TRBD1; len: 18; v_gene: TRBV28; j_gene: TRBJ1-4; CDR3nt: TGTGCCAGCATTAACCCTTTTGGTGAAGGGACAGGGGTTGAAAAACTGTTTTTT; CDR3aa: CASINPFGEGTGVEKLFF
d_gene: TRBD1; len: 14; v_gene: TRBV10-3; j_gene: TRBJ2-7; CDR3nt: TGTGCCACTTTCAATAACAGGGGTTCGTCCGAGCAGTACTTC; CDR3aa: CATFNNRGSSEQYF
d_gene: TRBD1; len: 16; v_gene: TRBV5-1; j_gene: TRBJ2-3; CDR3nt: TGCGCCAGCAGCTGGACCCGGGACAGGGGCACAGATACGCAGTATTTT; CDR3aa: CASSWTRDRGTDTQYF
d_gene: -; len: 11; v_gene: TRBV6-5; j_gene: TRBJ2-1; CDR3nt: TGTGCCAGCAGTCGCACTGGTGAGCAGTTCTTC; CDR3aa: CASSRTGEQFF
d_gene: -; len: 15; v_gene: TRBV14; j_gene: TRBJ2-4; CDR3nt: TGTGCCAGCAGCCAAACTCGGGACATCAAAAACATTCAGTACTTC; CDR3aa: CASSQTRDIKNIQYF
d_gene: -; len: 15; v_gene: TRBV15; j_gene: TRBJ2-3; CDR3nt: TGTGCCACCAGCAGAGATCCGGGGACATTAAATACGCAGTATTTT; CDR3aa: CATSRDPGTLNTQYF
d_gene: -; len: 14; v_gene: TRBV27; j_gene: TRBJ1-2; CDR3nt: TGTGCCGGCTGCAGGGACACCTCTTTACTTGGCTACACCTTC; CDR3aa: CAGCRDTSLLGYTF
d_gene: -; len: 16; v_gene: TRBV28; j_gene: TRBJ2-5; CDR3nt: TGTGCCAGCAGTTTTTCCGGCAGGGTTGTACAAGAGACCCAGTACTTC; CDR3aa: CASSFSGRVVQETQYF
d_gene: TRBD1; len: 16; v_gene: TRBV27; j_gene: TRBJ1-3; CDR3nt: TGTGCCAGCAGTCCGGGACAGGGTAAAAATAGAAACACCATATATTTT; CDR3aa: CASSPGQGKNRNTIYF
d_gene: TRBD1; len: 11; v_gene: TRBV27; j_gene: TRBJ2-7; CDR3nt: TGTGCCAGCAGCCTAGGACAGGGGCTGAGCTTC; CDR3aa: CASSLGQGLSF
d_gene: -; len: 15; v_gene: TRBV11-2; j_gene: TRBJ1-1; CDR3nt: TGTGCCAGCAGCTTCGGTACCTCAGGGTTCACTGAAGCTTTCTTT; CDR3aa: CASSFGTSGFTEAFF
d_gene: TRBD2; len: 16; v_gene: TRBV19; j_gene: TRBJ2-2; CDR3nt: TGTGCCAGTAGTATAGTGGTAGCGGGAGCGGCCGGGGAGCTGTTTTTT; CDR3aa: CASSIVVAGAAGELFF
d_gene: TRBD2; len: 15; v_gene: TRBV6-5; j_gene: TRBJ2-3; CDR3nt: TGTGCCAGCAGTTACGGACTAGCGGGAGGCGATACGCAGTATTTT; CDR3aa: CASSYGLAGGDTQYF
d_gene: TRBD1; len: 14; v_gene: TRBV30; j_gene: TRBJ1-3; CDR3nt: TGTGCCTGGGGGCCAGGGGGGTCTGGAAACACCATATATTTT; CDR3aa: CAWGPGGSGNTIYF
d_gene: TRBD2; len: 16; v_gene: TRBV7-8; j_gene: TRBJ2-5; CDR3nt: TGTGCCAGCAGCTTCGGTGGACTAGCGGCCCAAGAGACCCAGTACTTC; CDR3aa: CASSFGGLAAQETQYF
d_gene: TRBD2; len: 17; v_gene: TRBV2; j_gene: TRBJ2-1; CDR3nt: TGTGCCAGCAGTAGTGTGGCGGGAGGGCCTGAGAACAATGAGCAGTTCTTC; CDR3aa: CASSSVAGGPENNEQFF
d_gene: TRBD1; len: 17; v_gene: TRBV9; j_gene: TRBJ1-3; CDR3nt: TGTGCCAGCAGCGACCCGGGACAGGACCACTCTGGAAACACCATATATTTT; CDR3aa: CASSDPGQDHSGNTIYF
d_gene: -; len: 14; v_gene: TRBV19; j_gene: TRBJ2-1; CDR3nt: TGTGCCAGTAGGGACTTAATCTCCTACAATGAGCAGTTCTTC; CDR3aa: CASRDLISYNEQFF
d_gene: TRBD1; len: 13; v_gene: TRBV7-6; j_gene: TRBJ2-3; CDR3nt: TGTGCCAGCAGCTACTCAGGGGGAGATACGCAGTATTTT; CDR3aa: CASSYSGGDTQYF